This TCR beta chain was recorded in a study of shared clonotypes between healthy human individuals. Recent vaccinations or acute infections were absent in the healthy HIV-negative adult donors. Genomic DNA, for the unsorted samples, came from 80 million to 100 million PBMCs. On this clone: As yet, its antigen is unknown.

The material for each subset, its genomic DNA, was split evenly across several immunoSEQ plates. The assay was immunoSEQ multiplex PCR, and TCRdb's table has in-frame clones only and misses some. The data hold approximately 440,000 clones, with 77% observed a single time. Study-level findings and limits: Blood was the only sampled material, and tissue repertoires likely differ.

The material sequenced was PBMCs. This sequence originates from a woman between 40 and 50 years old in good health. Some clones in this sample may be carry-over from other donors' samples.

CDR3 nucleotide sequence: TGTGCCAGCAGAACTACAGGGGAACACACCATATATTTT. As protein: CASRTTGEHTIYF. The genes are TRBV28 and TRBJ1-3, with 7 bases aligning to TRBD1. The V gene end was trimmed by 6 bases and the J gene end by 8 bases; junction bases not matched to a gene: 7. The CDR3 contains 13 residues. The V gene's germline CDR1 is MDHEN and CDR2 SYDVKM.